The entry that follows covers one TCR beta chain sequence. The sample holds many counts of this clonotype. Which antigen it targets is not known. It has no much larger one-base neighbor in the sample; base qualities were not kept. The sample's time point, from its label and the paper: pre-sensitization, week 0. The meaning of the sample's treatment or condition label: therapeutic diphenylcyclopropenone sensitization with weekly scalp DPC. At every patch-test visit, the blood draw took place before the patch test was put on. Eligible patients were aged 18 to 70, diagnosed with alopecia, deemed suitable for DPC therapy, and excluded if pregnant. Total RNA was isolated from unfractionated whole blood collected in Tempus Blood RNA tubes. The sample is drawn from a study of human T cells and chemical hapten exposure listed by TCRdb under 2021. Regarding the complete study: For sensitization, 2% DPC in acetone was applied to a roughly 2 cm by roughly 2 cm area of upper inner arm skin. Patients additionally received weekly therapeutic DPC doses to the scalp throughout the roughly 26-week study period. Patch testing was performed on the upper back with Finn chambers containing 0.01% DPC, and the patch tests were scored after 6 days according to International Contact Dermatitis Research Group standards. Most of the patients in the cohort were female, and the cohort covered alopecia areata with under or over 50% scalp involvement, alopecia totalis and alopecia universalis. Libraries were pooled for sequencing, and variation in per-sample TCR yields was attributed mainly to small differences in library volumes within the pool. In alopecia patients, the study followed how the peripheral blood TCR repertoire changed in vivo over primary and secondary sensitization to diphenylcyclopropenone (DPC), a hapten. Patient blood was sampled pre-sensitization (week 0) and at 2, 6 and about 24 weeks after DPC sensitization. Twenty-nine alopecia patients provided blood for TCR sequencing at one to four time points (pre-sensitization, 2, 6 and 24 weeks).

Library preparation used RACE. The sequencer was a NextSeq 500. During library preparation, unique molecular identifiers were attached to individual cDNA molecules so that TCRs could be counted in a quantitative, reproducible way. Both TCR alpha and TCR beta chains were sequenced from each blood RNA sample. The original methods were these. The median number of TCRs per sample was around 100,000, ranging from roughly 23,224 to 690,600. V, J and CDR3 annotation of the TCR reads was performed with the Decombinator software suite. Every sample was subsampled to the same number of TCRs (28,000) for the PS versus PT1 abundance plots. TCRs were defined as expanded if absent before sensitization and observed at least eight times at the 2-week time point. TCRdb reworked the public reads: Q25 trimming with fastp, MiXCR clone assembly, productive beta chains retained. Duplicate CDR3 protein sequences are folded into a single record with the most common DNA and genes. The V and J calls were determined by TCRdb, not by the authors. This sample comprises approximately 320,000 distinct CDR3 sequences, about 5% of them detected only once. The ten biggest clones cover over 6.5% of the sample.

What the study reported, not specific to this receptor: Patch test score was positively correlated with the number of PT1 expanded TCRs, with significance at thresholds 8, 16 and 32 but not at 4. DPC sensitization did not change the number of TCRs with a frequency above 1 in 1000, and there was no evidence of changes in global repertoire structure. All patients had alopecia, a presumed autoimmune disease, so their immune response might differ from that of healthy individuals. Compared with pre-sensitization or healthy control sets, expanded TCRs formed significantly more large CDR3 similarity clusters, which is consistent with antigen-driven responses. Repeated subsampling changed both the strength of the expansion versus patch-test correlation and the threshold at which the correlation became significant.

Sequencing used whole blood, obtained in connection with sensitization to the hapten diphenylcyclopropenone (DPC). The source is a woman under 30 with alopecia areata. Some clones in this sample may be carry-over from other donors' samples.

Here the CDR3 is given as CASSQSGPGPLEAFF. The DNA sequence is as follows: TGCGCCAGCAGCCAAAGCGGTCCGGGACCGCTTGAAGCTTTCTTT. The rearrangement combines TRBV4-3 with TRBJ1-1; TRBD1 might be the D gene, on 5 matching bases. The V end loses 2 bases and the J end loses 7 bases, and a stretch of 17 bases separates them. The CDR1 and CDR2 encoded by the germline V gene are LGHNA and YSLEER. Spanning cysteine to phenylalanine, the CDR3 consists of 15 amino acids. The sequence is cut down to CDR3 DNA, 45 bases in frame from base 1.